Listed here are 15 T cell receptor beta chains from one sample, sequenced in a study of T cell responses to AZD1222 COVID-19 vaccine. Profiled with immunoSEQ multiplex PCR; TCRdb holds only in-frame clones, not every one. The sample carries about 110,000 clones, roughly 85% recorded once. The sequencing here drew on peripheral blood, taken 28 days after the second AZD1222 dose. Source of these receptors: an adult who received the AZD1222 COVID-19 vaccine.

The chain joins TRBV28 to TRBJ1-6; D is undetermined. The CDR3 length is 12 residues. V was shortened by 4 bases and J by 10 bases, with 8 bases between the two germline ends. Germline CDR1 reads MDHEN; CDR2 reads SYDVKM. The CDR3 nucleotides read TGTGCCAGCAGTTATCTGAGGTCACCCCTCCACTTT. It translates to CASSYLRSPLHF.

The chain links TRBV28 to TRBJ1-6; D is uncertain. Germline V gives CDR1 MDHEN, CDR2 SYDVKM. The CDR3 sequence is 18 residues long. With 2 bases removed from V and 0 bases from J, the gap between germline ends came to 14 bases. The DNA of the CDR3 is TGTGCCAGCAGTTTAGCCGGGCATCTAAGCTCCTATAATTCACCCCTCCACTTT. This translates into CASSLAGHLSSYNSPLHF.

The chain carries TRBV7-8 and TRBJ2-5; D not resolved. From germline, CDR1 is SGHVS and CDR2 FQNEAQ. Trimming took off 0 bases at V and 1 base at J, with 6 bases between the two ends. This CDR3 comprises 14 residues. The CDR3 protein is CASSLATGQETQYF. The CDR3 coding sequence is TGTGCCAGCAGCTTAGCGACGGGCCAAGAGACCCAGTACTTC.

This clone was found once. This chain links TRBV7-2 with TRBJ2-1; 12 nucleotides align to TRBD2. This CDR3 spans 15 amino acids. CDR1 is SGHTA, CDR2 FQGNSA, per germline. The J segment lost 7 bases and the V segment lost 3 bases, leaving 4 bases of the junction unmatched. CDR3 amino acids: CASSFLAGGVNEQFF. CDR3 DNA: TGTGCCAGCAGCTTCCTAGCGGGAGGGGTGAATGAGCAGTTCTTC.

V and J are TRBV5-1 and TRBJ1-3, with TRBD1 as a possible D gene (5 bases). The ends were cut back, 4 bases at V and 8 bases at J, with 13 bases in the middle. CDR1 SGHRS and CDR2 YFSETQ come from the germline V gene. The length of the CDR3 is 13 residues. CDR3 loop: CASSGIQGDTIYF. CDR3 nucleotides: TGCGCCAGCAGCGGAATTCAGGGAGACACCATATATTTT.

V gene TRBV27 combines with J gene TRBJ2-7; 8 nucleotides align to TRBD1. Germline CDR1 reads MNHEY; CDR2 reads SMNVEV (reference sequence). The CDR3 covers 14 residues. The V and J ends lost 4 bases and 2 bases, in that order; junction bases with no gene match: 4. CDR3 protein: CASSSTGGTYEQYF. Written as DNA, the CDR3 is TGTGCCAGCAGTTCTACAGGGGGGACCTACGAGCAGTACTTC.

Only one count was recorded for this clone. The rearrangement links TRBV28 to TRBJ2-4; the D is unclear. The CDR3 loop spans 18 amino acids. Trimming cost V 3 bases and J 0 bases, with 18 bases left between them. Germline V CDR1 and CDR2: MDHEN, SYDVKM. The chain's CDR3 is CASSLVSPGGSAKNIQYF. The CDR3 DNA reads TGTGCCAGCAGTTTGGTCTCCCCGGGCGGTTCAGCCAAAAACATTCAGTACTTC.

The V gene is TRBV20-1, the J gene TRBJ1-2; D is undetermined. V shed 6 bases and J shed 6 bases, with 11 bases lying between them. Germline V gene data show CDR1 as DFQATT and CDR2 as SNEGSKA (reference sequence). The length of the CDR3 is 11 residues. CDR3 sequence (DNA): TGCAGTGCGAGACACCGGAATGGCTACACCTTC. This sequence encodes CSARHRNGYTF.

The genes are TRBV19 and TRBJ1-1; D is unclear. V dropped 6 bases and J dropped 5 bases, with 16 bases sitting between them. The CDR3 extends over 14 amino acids. Germline CDR1 reads LNHDA; CDR2 reads SQIVND (reference sequence). The CDR3 DNA reads as TGTGCCAGTAGCCAACCCGGGAGGGATACTGAAGCTTTCTTT. Protein product: CASSQPGRDTEAFF.

Only one count was recorded for this clone. The rearrangement links TRBV29-1 to TRBJ1-2; no clear D. CDR1 is SQVTM and CDR2 is ANQGSEA in the germline V gene. The V gene lost 6 bases and the J gene lost 5 bases, with 10 bases spanning the gap. The CDR3 loop spans 11 amino acids. CDR3 DNA: TGCAGCGTGAGGACGGGGTATGGCTACACCTTC. It is translated as CSVRTGYGYTF.

CDR3 coding DNA: TGTGCCAGCAGTGAAGACTTCAAGAAGCGGGAGGGCCGGTACACCGGGGAGCTGTTTTTT. Protein product: CASSEDFKKREGRYTGELFF. V and J are TRBV6-1 and TRBJ2-2; 10 bases fit TRBD2. The CDR3 contains 20 residues. From germline, CDR1 is MNHNS and CDR2 SASEGT. J gave up 3 bases and V 1 base, and 14 bases lay outside the gene matches.

The V gene is TRBV19, the J gene TRBJ2-7; 8 positions agree with TRBD2. This CDR3 is built from 13 residues. Germline V gene lookup returns CDR1 LNHDA and CDR2 SQIVND (reference sequence). J gave up 5 bases and V 10 bases, and 10 bases lay outside the gene matches. CDR3 protein: CATPRGGPHEQYF. CDR3 nucleotides: TGTGCCACCCCTCGGGGGGGTCCCCACGAGCAGTACTTC.

The chain uses TRBV6-5 and TRBJ1-3, with D perhaps matching TRBD1 (6 bases). There are 12 residues in the CDR3. Germline V lookup: CDR1 MNHEY, CDR2 SVGAGI. Deletions cut 7 bases from V and 4 bases from J, with 8 bases between. CDR3 nucleotide sequence: TGTGCCAGCAAGACAGGCGGAAACACCATATATTTT. It translates to CASKTGGNTIYF.

The V call is TRBV7-9, the J call TRBJ2-7; the D gene is possibly TRBD1 (6 bases). Germline CDR1 and CDR2: SEHNR and FQNEAQ (reference sequence). The V and J ends lost 0 bases and 0 bases respectively, with 9 bases between them. The CDR3 sequence is 15 residues long. CDR3 residues: CASSLAWTVSYEQYF. CDR3 nucleotides: TGTGCCAGCAGCTTAGCCTGGACAGTCTCCTACGAGCAGTACTTC.

This chain joins TRBV6-6 and TRBJ1-2; D call uncertain. Germline CDR1 is MNHNY and CDR2 is SVGAGI (reference sequence). CDR3 size: 13 residues. With 8 bases removed from V and 4 bases from J, the gap between germline ends came to 14 bases. The CDR3 DNA reads TGTGCCAGCGCTTTGGACGGACTCTATGGCTACACCTTC. Protein sequence: CASALDGLYGYTF.